Listed here are 10 T cell receptor beta chains from one sample, sequenced in a study of blood T cell repertoires in COVID-19. Only in-frame clones appear in the TCRdb table, and some are missing; sequencing was by immunoSEQ multiplex PCR. The profile shows about 160,000 clones, approximately 82% of them singletons. Sequenced material: peripheral blood. The origin of the receptors is a man aged 65-85 years who had recovered from COVID-19.

The chain joins TRBV9 to TRBJ1-3, with D possibly TRBD1 on 5 matching bases. The V and J ends lost 0 bases and 7 bases respectively, with 14 bases between them. From germline, CDR1 is SGDLS and CDR2 YYNGEE. The CDR3 contains 15 residues. Written as DNA, the CDR3 is TGTGCCAGCAGCGTAGGGGCGGGGGTGGCCAACACCATATATTTT. Its protein is CASSVGAGVANTIYF.

The genes are TRBV5-1 and TRBJ2-2; weak D call: TRBD1 (6 bases). The CDR3 sequence is 13 residues long. From germline, CDR1 is SGHRS and CDR2 YFSETQ. Trimming removed 8 bases from V and 0 bases from J, with 8 bases in between. CDR3 sequence reads: CARWDTNTGELFF. CDR3 in DNA: TGCGCCAGGTGGGACACGAACACCGGGGAGCTGTTTTTT. The whole variable domain, filled in from reference TRBV5-1 and TRBJ2-2, reads KAGVTQTPRYLIKTRGQQVTLSCSPISGHRSVSWYQQTPGQGLQFLFEYFSETQRNKGNFPGRFSGRQFSNSRSEMNVSTLELGDSALYLCARWDTNTGELFFGEGSRLTVL.

V and J are TRBV19 and TRBJ2-2; D may be TRBD1 (6 bases). Germline assignment: CDR1 LNHDA and CDR2 SQIVND (reference sequence). Trimming stripped 4 bases from V and 4 bases from J, with 13 bases between. The CDR3 covers 15 residues. CDR3 amino acids: CASSTYRVVTGELFF. DNA of the CDR3: TGTGCCAGTAGTACGTACAGGGTAGTCACCGGGGAGCTGTTTTTT.

This clone was seen a single time. The rearrangement uses TRBV5-1 and TRBJ1-1; possibly TRBD1 for D (5 bases). V was clipped by 3 bases and J by 2 bases, with 11 bases between them. This CDR3 is 14 amino acids long. Germline CDR1 is SGHRS and CDR2 is YFSETQ. This chain's CDR3 is CASSYDSPNTEAFF. For the CDR3, the DNA is TGCGCCAGCAGCTACGACAGTCCAAACACTGAAGCTTTCTTT. Full variable domain (missing parts from reference TRBV5-1 and TRBJ1-1): KAGVTQTPRYLIKTRGQQVTLSCSPISGHRSVSWYQQTPGQGLQFLFEYFSETQRNKGNFPGRFSGRQFSNSRSEMNVSTLELGDSALYLCASSYDSPNTEAFFGQGTRLTVV.

This chain uses TRBV5-1 with TRBJ2-4, with D tentatively TRBD1 (5 bases). The V and J ends lost 0 bases and 2 bases respectively, with 12 bases between them. CDR1 SGHRS and CDR2 YFSETQ come from the germline V gene. The CDR3 runs to 16 residues. This CDR3 is CASSLGQQRTKNIQYF. The CDR3 bases are TGCGCCAGCAGCTTGGGACAGCAACGGACCAAAAACATTCAGTACTTC.

The chain has TRBV10-3 and TRBJ2-3, with 7 bases identical to TRBD2. V lost 10 bases, J lost 3 bases, and 10 bases stayed unmatched. The CDR3 runs 14 residues. The germline gives CDR1 ENHRY, CDR2 SYGVKD. CDR3 in DNA: TGTGCCAGCTCTTGGGGGGAGGGGACAGATACGCAGTATTTT. Encoded protein: CASSWGEGTDTQYF.

The sample holds a few counts of this clone. The chain links TRBV30 to TRBJ2-5; tentatively, D is TRBD1 (6 bases). The germline V and J ends were trimmed by 6 bases and 2 bases, with 13 bases remaining between them. CDR1 GTSNPN and CDR2 SVGIG come from the germline V gene (reference sequence). The CDR3 has 13 amino acids. CDR3 loop: CACTQGTQETQYF. CDR3 sequence (DNA): TGTGCCTGCACACAGGGCACTCAAGAGACCCAGTACTTC.

The chain employs TRBV2 and TRBJ1-1; 7 positions agree with TRBD1. J lost 1 base, V lost 6 bases, and 14 bases had no gene match. CDR3 length: 17 amino acids. CDR1 and CDR2 (germline): SNHLY, FYNNEI. CDR3 nucleotide sequence: TGTGCCAGCAGCGCTACCTTCACCGGGACAGCGAACACTGAAGCTTTCTTT. It is translated as CASSATFTGTANTEAFF.

This clone appeared a few times. Distinct nucleotide sequences in the sample also encode this CDR3. This CDR3 is CASSGQGDYGYTF. DNA for the CDR3: TGTGCCAGTAGCGGACAGGGCGACTATGGCTACACCTTC. The chain joins TRBV19 to TRBJ1-2, with 8 bases that match TRBD1. The CDR3 runs to 13 residues. The germline CDR1 and CDR2 sequences are LNHDA and SQIVND (reference sequence). V lost 6 bases, J lost 3 bases, and 3 bases stayed unmatched.

The count of this clone is one. This sequence joins TRBV10-3 and TRBJ1-6; no firm D call. The CDR3 totals 16 residues. Deletions cut 6 bases from V and 5 bases from J, with 17 bases between. The germline gives CDR1 ENHRY, CDR2 SYGVKD. In DNA form, the CDR3 reads TGTGCCATCAGGGGATCGGGGTGGATACATAATTCACCCCTCCACTTT. It specifies CAIRGSGWIHNSPLHF.